The rows below give T cell receptor beta chains drawn from one sample of a study of cytomegalovirus exposure and HLA in healthy donors. The protocol was immunoSEQ multiplex PCR, while the TCRdb copy is restricted to in-frame clones and leaves out a portion. The repertoire holds about 120,000 clones, with 65% as singletons. The sample was PBMCs. These receptors were obtained from a woman between 35 and 50 years old in good health and CMV-seropositive. The CDR3 runs from the conserved cysteine through the conserved F or W. Fields, in order: D gene, V gene, clone size, J gene, CDR3 length, CDR3 DNA, CDR3 protein. A D gene is named only where the DNA matches it firmly. Clone size is stated in some rows and not others, as once, few, many or a class when expanded.

>NA|TRBV18|NA|TRBJ2-3|14
TGTGCCAGCTCACTGGGCAGGGCTTCAGATACGCAGTATTTT
CASSLGRASDTQYF
>TRBD2|TRBV27|NA|TRBJ2-1|17
TGTGCCAGCAGTTTAGGGGCTAGCGGGAGGACCTACAATGAGCAGTTCTTC
CASSLGASGRTYNEQFF
>NA|TRBV7-9|NA|TRBJ2-3|13
TGTGCCACCCGGGAGTCGGGCACAGATACGCAGTATTTT
CATRESGTDTQYF
>TRBD1|TRBV6-5|NA|TRBJ2-7|15
TGTGCCAGCAGTTACCCAGGGACAGGGAATTACGAGCAGTACTTC
CASSYPGTGNYEQYF
>NA|TRBV30|NA|TRBJ2-3|15
TGTGCCTGGAGTGGTGGGGACACAGACACAGATACGCAGTATTTT
CAWSGGDTDTDTQYF
>NA|TRBV30|NA|TRBJ2-7|11
TGTGCCTGGAGTCCCGGACTGGAGCAGTACTTC
CAWSPGLEQYF
>TRBD2|TRBV27|few|TRBJ2-7|15
TGTGCCAGCAGTTTATCGGGCGGGGGTACCTACGAGCAGTACTTC
CASSLSGGGTYEQYF
>TRBD1|TRBV19|NA|TRBJ2-7|15
TGTGCCAGTAGTAGAGAGGGACAGGGAGTCTACGAGCAGTACTTC
CASSREGQGVYEQYF
>TRBD1|TRBV11-2|NA|TRBJ2-7|14
TGTGCCAGCAGCTTAGCGGGACAGTCCTACGAGCAGTACTTC
CASSLAGQSYEQYF
>NA|TRBV7-8|NA|TRBJ2-3|15
TGTGCCAGCAGCTTAGCGGGCTCTAGCACAGATACGCAGTATTTT
CASSLAGSSTDTQYF
>TRBD2|TRBV7-2|NA|TRBJ2-3|15
TGTGCCAGCACAACTAGCGGGAGTGGACCAGATACGCAGTATTTT
CASTTSGSGPDTQYF
>TRBD2|TRBV15|NA|TRBJ2-1|16
TGTGCCACCAGCAGAGAACTAGCGGGGGGGGGAGGGGAGCAGTTCTTC
CATSRELAGGGGEQFF
>TRBD2|TRBV7-9|NA|TRBJ2-7|15
TGTGCCAGCAGCGATGGACTAGCGGAACTCTACGAGCAGTACTTC
CASSDGLAELYEQYF
>TRBD1|TRBV4-3|many|TRBJ1-2|18
TGCGCCAGCAGCCAAGATATTTCGGACAGGGCAAGCGACTATGGCTACACCTTC
CASSQDISDRASDYGYTF
>NA|TRBV18|NA|TRBJ2-1|14
TGTGCCAGCTCACCTGGGACTGGCTACAATGAGCAGTTCTTC
CASSPGTGYNEQFF
>NA|TRBV12-5|NA|TRBJ1-1|13
TGTGCTAGTGCCAGGGGCACCTTCACTGAAGCTTTCTTT
CASARGTFTEAFF
>TRBD2|TRBV2|NA|TRBJ2-7|17
TGTGCCAGCAGTGGGGATTTCGGGAGGGCCTTGAGTTACGAGCAGTACTTC
CASSGDFGRALSYEQYF
>NA|TRBV28|few|TRBJ1-3|17
TGTGCCAGCAGTTTAGGCGGGGAAAGTTCGAACGGAAACACCATATATTTT
CASSLGGESSNGNTIYF
>NA|TRBV27|NA|TRBJ2-7|12
TGTGCCAGCAGCGGCGGAGCCTACGAGCAGTACTTC
CASSGGAYEQYF
>TRBD2|TRBV7-3|NA|TRBJ2-5|14
TGTGCCAGCCCCTGCGGGAGGGGTCAAGAGACCCAGTACTTC
CASPCGRGQETQYF
>NA|TRBV5-6|NA|TRBJ1-2|13
TGTGCCAGCAGCCCCCAGGGCACCTATGGCTACACCTTC
CASSPQGTYGYTF
>TRBD2|TRBV29-1|NA|TRBJ2-5|15
TGCAGCGTTTTGCTTTCTAGCGGGAGCCTTAAGACCCAGTACTTC
CSVLLSSGSLKTQYF
>TRBD2|TRBV6-5|NA|TRBJ2-1|15
TGTGCCAGCAGTTGGAGCGGGAGGGCCCCCAATGAGCAGTTCTTC
CASSWSGRAPNEQFF
>TRBD2|TRBV9|NA|TRBJ2-5|16
TGTGCCAGCAGCAATCCCGGGACTAGCGGGAAAGAGACCCAGTACTTC
CASSNPGTSGKETQYF
>NA|TRBV7-2|NA|TRBJ1-1|14
TGTGCCAGCAGCTTAGCGGAGGGAAACACTGAAGCTTTCTTT
CASSLAEGNTEAFF
>NA|TRBV11-2|NA|TRBJ2-1|16
TGTGCCAGCAGCTTAGATCGTGCGAGGGAGGTCTATGAGCAGTTCTTC
CASSLDRAREVYEQFF
>NA|TRBV9|NA|TRBJ1-1|14
TGTGCCAGCAGCGTAGTGGCCGGGGTCGGTGAAGCTTTCTTT
CASSVVAGVGEAFF
>TRBD2|TRBV18|few|TRBJ2-1|15
TGTGCCAGCTCACCACAGCGGGAGGGCTACAATGAGCAGTTCTTC
CASSPQREGYNEQFF
>TRBD1|TRBV4-1|NA|TRBJ1-2|17
TGCGCCAGCAGCCAAGACTCCTCAGGGGGGATAGACTATGGCTACACCTTC
CASSQDSSGGIDYGYTF
>TRBD2|TRBV10-3|NA|TRBJ2-1|15
TGTGCCACCGGAAATTGGGAGGGAGTTGAGAATGAGCAGTTCTTC
CATGNWEGVENEQFF
>NA|TRBV15|NA|TRBJ1-1|19
TGTGCCACCAGCAGAGCCCCCGGGTACAGGGCGGCTATGAACACTGAAGCTTTCTTT
CATSRAPGYRAAMNTEAFF
>TRBD1|TRBV4-2|NA|TRBJ1-2|16
TGTGCCAGCAGCCAAGACCCCTCGACAGGGACTTATGGCTACACCTTC
CASSQDPSTGTYGYTF
>TRBD1|TRBV4-1|few|TRBJ2-5|13
TGCGCCAGCAGCGGCAGGGGGCTTCGGACCCAGTACTTC
CASSGRGLRTQYF
>NA|TRBV6-4|NA|TRBJ2-1|14
TGTGCCAGCAGTGTAACCGGAGATTACTATGAGCAGTTCTTC
CASSVTGDYYEQFF
>NA|TRBV7-9|NA|TRBJ1-4|16
TGTGCCAGCAGCTTAGGGGGCGGTCCAACTAATGAAAAACTGTTTTTT
CASSLGGGPTNEKLFF
>TRBD1|TRBV5-1|NA|TRBJ1-4|15
TGCGCCAGCAGCTTGGAGGGACAGGGTGGAGAAAAACTGTTTTTT
CASSLEGQGGEKLFF
>TRBD2|TRBV6-5|NA|TRBJ2-1|15
TGTGCCAGCAGTCGGACTAGCGGGAGGGGCAATGAGCAGTTCTTC
CASSRTSGRGNEQFF
>NA|TRBV7-3|NA|TRBJ2-1|16
TGTGCCAGCAGCTTCGGTCGGGAGCACCCCTACAATGAGCAGTTCTTC
CASSFGREHPYNEQFF
>NA|TRBV11-2|NA|TRBJ1-3|17
TGTGCCAGCAGCTTAGGGGCAGGGATCATATCTGGAAACACCATATATTTT
CASSLGAGIISGNTIYF
>NA|TRBV27|NA|TRBJ2-7|14
TGTGCCAGCAGTTTGTTGGGGGCCTCGGGCGAGCAGTACTTC
CASSLLGASGEQYF
>NA|TRBV27|NA|TRBJ2-2|12
TGTGCCAGCAGTTTAAGCAACGGGGAGCTGTTTTTT
CASSLSNGELFF
>NA|TRBV6-6|NA|TRBJ2-6|15
TGTGCCAGCACCATCCCCGATGGGAGTGCTAACGTCCTGACTTTC
CASTIPDGSANVLTF
>NA|TRBV25-1|NA|TRBJ1-5|15
TGTGCCAGCAGTGGCGGGACCGATAGCAATCAGCCCCAGCATTTT
CASSGGTDSNQPQHF
>TRBD2|TRBV6-6|NA|TRBJ2-3|15
TGTGCCAGCAGACCGACTAGCGGGGGACGAGTCGGGCAGTATTTT
CASRPTSGGRVGQYF
>TRBD2|TRBV27|few|TRBJ2-2|16
TGTGCCAGCACCTTTCTAGCGGGAGTTTTCACCGGGGAGCTGTTTTTT
CASTFLAGVFTGELFF
>NA|TRBV5-1|once|TRBJ2-3|13
TGCGCCAGCAGCTCCTCGAGCACAGATACGCAGTATTTT
CASSSSSTDTQYF
>NA|TRBV4-3|NA|TRBJ2-7|16
TGCGCCAGCAGCCAAGAGCCCTCGGGGGTTGGCTACGAGCAGTACTTC
CASSQEPSGVGYEQYF
>NA|TRBV11-3|NA|TRBJ2-1|15
TGTGCCAGCAGCTTAGGAATAGGGCGGGATGATGAGCAGTTCTTC
CASSLGIGRDDEQFF
>NA|TRBV5-1|NA|TRBJ2-3|15
TGCGCCAGCAGCGGAGGGACAGAGACCACAGATACGCAGTATTTT
CASSGGTETTDTQYF
>TRBD2|TRBV5-4|once|TRBJ2-1|16
TGTGCCAGCAGCTTGGGGGTAGCGGGGGTCTACAATGAGCAGTTCTTC
CASSLGVAGVYNEQFF
>NA|TRBV28|NA|TRBJ2-3|17
TGTGCCAGCAGTCCAGAACTAGCAGGAGTGAACACAGATACGCAGTATTTT
CASSPELAGVNTDTQYF
>NA|TRBV11-2|NA|TRBJ1-3|15
TGTGCCAGCAGCTTAGTTGTGAGCTCTGGAAACACCATATATTTT
CASSLVVSSGNTIYF